Each of the 27 T cell receptor beta chains below was sequenced from the same sample in a study of blood T cell repertoires in COVID-19. This table comes from immunoSEQ multiplex PCR, and its TCRdb copy is limited to in-frame clones, with some not included. Here the sample spans around 79,000 clones, 88% being singletons. Specimen: peripheral blood. Receptors were obtained from a human donor in a cohort sampled during active COVID-19.

V and J are TRBV28 and TRBJ2-2; the D gene is possibly TRBD2 (6 bases). The length of the CDR3 is 13 residues. Trimming took off 10 bases at V and 2 bases at J, with 11 bases between the two ends. Germline V gene data show CDR1 as MDHEN and CDR2 as SYDVKM. The CDR3 DNA follows: TGTGCCACCACGGAGGGTAACACCGGGGAGCTGTTTTTT. Translation gives CATTEGNTGELFF.

For the CDR3, the DNA is TGTGCCAGCAGTGATGAGGCCTGGGTCACCGGGGAGCTGTTTTTT. This gives the protein CASSDEAWVTGELFF. J is TRBJ2-2 and V is TRBV6-1; D is unclear. The V end was cut by 3 bases, the J end by 4 bases, with 12 bases between. Germline V CDR1 and CDR2: MNHNS, SASEGT. The CDR3 loop spans 15 amino acids.

The rearrangement joins TRBV5-6 to TRBJ2-2, with 8 positions matching TRBD2. The CDR3 is 15 amino acids. Germline assignment: CDR1 SGHDT and CDR2 YYEEEE. Trimming cost V 0 bases and J 3 bases; bases outside gene matches: 1. CDR3 amino acids: CASSLELADTGELFF. For the CDR3, the DNA is TGTGCCAGCAGCTTGGAACTAGCGGACACCGGGGAGCTGTTTTTT. Supplemented by reference TRBV5-6 and TRBJ2-2, the full variable domain reads DAGVTQSPTHLIKTRGQQVTLRCSPKSGHDTVSWYQQALGQGPQFIFQYYEEEERQRGNFPDRFSGHQFPNYSSELNVNALLLGDSALYLCASSLELADTGELFFGEGSRLTVL.

The chain has TRBV3-1 (or the pseudogene TRBV3-2) and TRBJ2-3; 7 bases are a match to TRBD2. Germline V lookup: CDR1 LGHDT, CDR2 YNNKEL (reference sequence). After removal of 8 bases from V and 3 bases from J, the junction contained 8 bases not matched to a gene. The CDR3 runs to 14 residues. Here the CDR3 DNA reads TGTGCCAGCGCCTCGGGAGGATTTACAGATACGCAGTATTTT. This encodes CASASGGFTDTQYF.

This rearrangement joins TRBV27 to TRBJ2-7; 7 nucleotides align to TRBD2. The germline V gene has CDR1 MNHEY and CDR2 SMNVEV (reference sequence). V was pared by 5 bases and J by 2 bases, with 9 bases of the junction left unmatched. This CDR3 is built from 15 residues. The CDR3 spells CASSASAGRTYEQYF. The CDR3 DNA is TGTGCCAGCAGTGCTTCAGCGGGAAGGACCTACGAGCAGTACTTC.

The chain is built from TRBV5-4 and TRBJ2-3; maybe TRBD2 (5 bases). The CDR3 length is 16 residues. Trimming took 7 bases from V and 4 from J, leaving 22 bases between them. Germline values: CDR1 SGHNT, CDR2 YYREEE (reference sequence). CDR3 protein: CASSVPTGGRSDTQYF. DNA of the CDR3: TGTGCCAGCTCAGTCCCTACTGGCGGGCGGTCAGATACGCAGTATTTT.

The gene calls are TRBV6-5 and TRBJ1-3, with D maybe TRBD1 (6 bases). The CDR3 contains 15 residues. Germline values: CDR1 MNHEY, CDR2 SVGAGI. Trimming left V 6 bases short and J 2 bases short, with 14 bases between. In DNA form, the CDR3 reads TGTGCCAGCAGCCACCAACAGGGCCCTGGAAACACCATATATTTT. Translated: CASSHQQGPGNTIYF.

The rearrangement joins TRBV27 to TRBJ2-1, with TRBD2 identical over 9 bases. Germline lookup yields CDR1 MNHEY and CDR2 SMNVEV (reference sequence). J lost 4 bases, V lost 5 bases, and 9 bases had no gene match. The CDR3 runs 16 residues. CDR3 sequence (DNA): TGTGCCAGCAGTCGACGGGGCGGGAGGGGATACAATGAGCAGTTCTTC. It encodes CASSRRGGRGYNEQFF.

The chain links TRBV19 to TRBJ2-3, with D maybe TRBD2 (6 bases). Germline CDR1 reads LNHDA; CDR2 reads SQIVND (reference sequence). The CDR3 is made up of 13 amino acids. Trimming took off 4 bases at V and 6 bases at J, with 11 bases between the two ends. CDR3 in amino acids: CASSRAGGDTQYF. In DNA, the CDR3 is TGTGCCAGTAGTAGGGCCGGAGGGGATACGCAGTATTTT.

This clone showed up just a few times. The genes are TRBV2 and TRBJ1-5; TRBD1 agrees at 11 bases. CDR3 length: 13 residues. Looked up from germline, CDR1 is SNHLY and CDR2 is FYNNEI. V shed 8 bases, J shed 5 bases, and the junction held 2 bases outside the gene matches. CDR3 bases: TGTGCCAGCGGGACAGGGGGGTATCAGCCCCAGCATTTT. Protein sequence: CASGTGGYQPQHF.

The chain uses TRBV18 and TRBJ2-3; 7 bases fit TRBD2. Germline values: CDR1 KGHSH, CDR2 LQKENI. The CDR3 is 16 residues long. V lost 4 bases to trimming and J lost 2 bases; unmatched junction nucleotides: 9. Written as DNA, the CDR3 is TGTGCCAGCTCACTCTATGCTAGCGGTTACACAGATACGCAGTATTTT. It encodes CASSLYASGYTDTQYF.

The V gene is TRBV7-3, the J gene TRBJ2-7, with TRBD1 identical over 8 bases. The V segment lost 0 bases and the J segment 3 bases; nucleotides outside the gene matches: 7. Germline-derived CDR1 and CDR2 are SGHTA and FQGTGA. This CDR3 region has 16 residues. The CDR3 DNA reads TGTGCCAGCAGCTTAACGCCTGGACAGGGCCTCTACGAGCAGTACTTC. Translating it yields CASSLTPGQGLYEQYF.

The chain joins TRBV5-5 to TRBJ2-7, with D possibly being TRBD1 (6 bases). V was pared by 0 bases and J by 6 bases, with 7 bases between. The germline V gene has CDR1 SGHKS and CDR2 YYEKEE (reference sequence). The CDR3 has 12 amino acids. CDR3 in DNA: TGTGCCAGCAGCTTGGGAGGGGGCGAGCAGTACTTC. Translated, it gives CASSLGGGEQYF.

CDR3 protein: CASGLEGVGETQYF. The CDR3 nucleotides are TGCGCCAGCGGGTTGGAGGGAGTCGGAGAGACCCAGTACTTC. The rearrangement links TRBV10-1 to TRBJ2-5, with D possibly matching TRBD2 (6 bases). Per the germline V gene, CDR1 is WNHNN and CDR2 is SYGVQD (reference sequence). The CDR3 runs to 14 residues. V was clipped by 8 bases and J by 4 bases, with 17 bases between them.

J is TRBJ2-5 and V is TRBV19; D ambiguous. V was shortened by 5 bases and J by 3 bases, with 7 bases between the two germline ends. This CDR3 spans 12 amino acids. CDR1 and CDR2 (germline): LNHDA, SQIVND (reference sequence). This chain's CDR3 is CASSVPKETQYF. CDR3 DNA sequence: TGTGCCAGTAGTGTTCCCAAAGAGACCCAGTACTTC.

The chain recombines TRBV28 with TRBJ1-5; D not resolved. V lost 3 bases and J lost 4, with 10 bases in between. CDR1 is MDHEN and CDR2 is SYDVKM in the germline V gene. The CDR3 runs to 14 residues. The CDR3 reads CASSLTPGNQPQHF. CDR3 coding DNA: TGTGCCAGCAGTTTGACACCTGGGAATCAGCCCCAGCATTTT.

The chain has TRBV2 and TRBJ2-7, with TRBD2 identical over 9 bases. This CDR3 has 17 amino acids. V trimming: 0 bases; J trimming: 0 bases; junction bases outside the gene matches: 6. Germline V lookup: CDR1 SNHLY, CDR2 FYNNEI. For the CDR3, the DNA is TGTGCCAGCAGTGAAGCGCTTCCTAGCGGGACCTCCTACGAGCAGTACTTC. Protein sequence: CASSEALPSGTSYEQYF.

For this clone: Distinct nucleotide sequences in the sample also encode this CDR3. This chain uses TRBV5-1 with TRBJ2-3; D is ambiguous. CDR3 length equals 14 residues. Germline CDR1 is SGHRS and CDR2 is YFSETQ. V shed 1 base and J shed 0 bases, with 6 bases lying between them. CDR3 in DNA: TGCGCCAGCAGCTTGCCCAGTAGCACAGATACGCAGTATTTT. The encoded protein is CASSLPSSTDTQYF.

The rearrangement joins TRBV4-2 to TRBJ1-4, with D maybe TRBD1 (6 bases). V shed 4 bases and J shed 8 bases, with 20 bases lying between them. Per the germline V gene, CDR1 is LGHNA and CDR2 is YNFKEQ. There are 16 residues in the CDR3. The CDR3 loop reads CASSPLGQRGSEKLFF. The CDR3 DNA reads TGTGCCAGCAGCCCACTGGGACAACGAGGGAGCGAAAAACTGTTTTTT.

The V and J genes are TRBV28 and TRBJ2-1; 8 nucleotides line up with TRBD2. Per the germline V gene, CDR1 is MDHEN and CDR2 is SYDVKM. This CDR3 is built from 14 residues. V lost 3 bases and J lost 3; bases outside the gene matches: 1. DNA of the CDR3: TGTGCCAGCAGTTTTCGGGGGGGCTACAATGAGCAGTTCTTC. As protein: CASSFRGGYNEQFF.

This clone was seen more than once but under ten times. V usage is TRBV29-1 and J usage is TRBJ2-7; 8 bases line up with TRBD2. From germline, CDR1 is SQVTM and CDR2 ANQGSEA. CDR3 length: 14 amino acids. The V gene end was trimmed by 4 bases and the J gene end by 5 bases; junction bases not matched to a gene: 10. The CDR3 region has the DNA TGCAGCGTTGTCTTATCCAGCGGGGGAGACGAGCAGTACTTC. The encoded protein is CSVVLSSGGDEQYF.

The chain links TRBV27 to TRBJ2-2; TRBD2 matches 7 bases. CDR3 size: 16 residues. The V and J ends lost 2 bases and 5 bases, in that order; junction bases with no gene match: 8. The V gene's germline CDR1 is MNHEY and CDR2 SMNVEV (reference sequence). CDR3 sequence: CASSLATSSRTGELFF. The CDR3 region has the DNA TGTGCCAGCAGTTTAGCGACTAGCTCGCGGACCGGGGAGCTGTTTTTT.

This chain links TRBV3-1 (or the pseudogene TRBV3-2) with TRBJ1-1; D possibly corresponds to TRBD1 (5 bases). Trimming left V 7 bases short and J 0 bases short, with 9 bases between. This CDR3 has 13 amino acids. The germline V gene encodes CDR1 LGHDT and CDR2 YNNKEL (reference sequence). CDR3: CASNTGVNTEAFF. For the CDR3, the DNA is TGTGCCAGCAACACAGGCGTGAACACTGAAGCTTTCTTT.

V usage is TRBV7-8 and J usage is TRBJ2-5; 11 nucleotides agree with TRBD1. Germline CDR1 reads SGHVS; CDR2 reads FQNEAQ. With V trimmed by 3 bases and J by 6 bases, 12 bases remained unmatched. The CDR3 loop spans 17 amino acids. The CDR3 DNA reads TGTGCCAGCAGCTTCAACCACGGGACAGGGGGAAGGAAGACCCAGTACTTC. Translation: CASSFNHGTGGRKTQYF.

Only one count was recorded for this clone. The genes are TRBV6-5 and TRBJ1-5, with D unclear. Germline CDR1 and CDR2: MNHEY and SVGAGI. This CDR3 region has 14 residues. V lost 7 bases and J lost 6, with 16 bases in between. The CDR3: CASTEDAGIQPQHF. The CDR3 nucleotides read TGTGCCAGCACCGAAGACGCGGGGATTCAGCCCCAGCATTTT.

The rearrangement links TRBV6-5 to TRBJ1-1; maybe TRBD1 (6 bases). The CDR3 spans 14 residues. Per the germline V gene, CDR1 is MNHEY and CDR2 is SVGAGI. Deletions cut 6 bases from V and 5 bases from J, with 16 bases between. Written as DNA, the CDR3 is TGTGCCAGCAGCTCGGGCCAGGGGCAAACTGAAGCTTTCTTT. It specifies CASSSGQGQTEAFF.

For the CDR3, the DNA is TGTGCCAGCAGCGCCGGGGGAGAAGCCTACGAGCAGTACTTC. This translates into CASSAGGEAYEQYF. The chain is built from TRBV9 and TRBJ2-7; tentatively, D is TRBD2 (6 bases). The CDR3 is 14 amino acids. CDR1 and CDR2 (germline): SGDLS, YYNGEE. V was clipped by 3 bases and J by 2 bases, with 12 bases between them.